This T cell receptor beta chain was documented in a study of CD8 T cells in Susac syndrome. For this clonotype: The target antigen is unknown.

Overall study findings and caveats: Acknowledgment was made by the study that its TCR sequencing and HLA analysis involved a relatively small number of individuals.

The sequenced target, TCR beta, came from blood CD8+ and CD4+ T cells. The TEMRA cells underwent FACS enrichment, while the CD8+ and CD4+ T cells underwent negative isolation. This CDR3 has 15 residues. The germline CDR1 and CDR2 sequences are ENHRY and SYGVKD. Trimming took 6 bases from V and 3 from J, leaving 17 bases between them. The authors reverse transcribed roughly 0.5 to 1 ug RNA with random hexamers. Amplification of TCR beta CDR3 spanned 54 Vbeta and 13 Jbeta via immunoSEQ multiplex PCR. TCRdb reprocessed the immunoSEQ multiplex PCR reads with MiXCR, giving one entry per CDR3 protein. Altogether approximately 100,000 distinct CDR3 sequences are present, about 93% being singletons, with the ten largest covering around 0.15%.

V and J are TRBV10-3 and TRBJ1-2; D is uncertain. Sample: CD4+ T cells from PBMCs. This TCR came from a human donor in good health. CDR3 protein: CAISAPVAGHYGYTF. The CDR3 bases are TGTGCCATCAGCGCACCGGTCGCGGGTCACTATGGCTACACCTTC.